This T cell receptor (beta chain) was sequenced during a study of T-cell memory formation after mild COVID-19. In this sample, this clonotype turned up a few times. The antigen remains undetermined. Each CDR3 protein gets one entry after TCRdb re-called the 5' RACE reads with MiXCR. The table includes roughly 170,000 distinct CDR3 sequences, around a sixth detected once. Study conclusions and caveats: Some SARS-CoV-2-responding clones were already detected in memory before infection.

Per the germline V gene, CDR1 is SGDLS and CDR2 is YYNGEE. V lost 0 bases and J lost 7, with 10 bases in between. The CDR3 contains 14 residues. This receptor was identified in a man younger than 30 who had mild COVID-19 (a few samples of this study predate the infection). Cell type and time point are not known. The V and J genes are TRBV9 and TRBJ2-2; no reliable D call. The sample taken for sequencing was PBMCs or a T cell subset sorted from them (not recorded which). The CDR3 protein is CASSVDGVFGELFF. The CDR3 DNA follows: TGTGCCAGCAGCGTAGATGGTGTGTTCGGGGAGCTGTTTTTT.